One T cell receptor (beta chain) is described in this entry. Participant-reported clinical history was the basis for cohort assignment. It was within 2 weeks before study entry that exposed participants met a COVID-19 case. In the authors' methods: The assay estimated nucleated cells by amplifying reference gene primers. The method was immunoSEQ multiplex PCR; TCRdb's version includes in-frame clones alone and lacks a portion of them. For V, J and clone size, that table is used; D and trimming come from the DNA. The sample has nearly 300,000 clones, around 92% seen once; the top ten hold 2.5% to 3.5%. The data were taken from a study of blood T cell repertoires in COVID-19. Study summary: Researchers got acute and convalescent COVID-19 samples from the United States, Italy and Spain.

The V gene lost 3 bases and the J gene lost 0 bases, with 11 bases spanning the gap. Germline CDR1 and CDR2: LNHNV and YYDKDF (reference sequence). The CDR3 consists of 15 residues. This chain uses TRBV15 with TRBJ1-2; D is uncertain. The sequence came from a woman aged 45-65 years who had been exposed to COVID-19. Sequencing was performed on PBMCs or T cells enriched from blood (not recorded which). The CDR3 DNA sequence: TGTGCCACCAGCAGTACGGCCGGGTCTAACTATGGCTACACCTTC. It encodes CATSSTAGSNYGYTF.